Below are 13 T cell receptor beta chains sequenced from a single sample in a study of T cell responses to AZD1222 COVID-19 vaccine. Assay used: immunoSEQ multiplex PCR; TCRdb lists only in-frame clones, some missing. The sample carries around 84,000 clones, about 84% recorded once. Specimen: peripheral blood, collected on day 0 of AZD1222 vaccination. These TCRs come from an adult in good health.

This chain connects TRBV19 to TRBJ2-3; 11 nucleotides line up with TRBD2. The germline V gene has CDR1 LNHDA and CDR2 SQIVND (reference sequence). CDR3 length: 20 residues. Unmatched junction bases numbered 17, after V lost 6 bases and J lost 0 bases. CDR3 nucleotides: TGTGCCAGTAGACGGGATCGGGCTAGCGGGGGGCATCCTAGCACAGATACGCAGTATTTT. It translates to CASRRDRASGGHPSTDTQYF. Variable domain in full (rest from reference TRBV19 and TRBJ2-3): DGGITQSPKYLFRKEGQNVTLSCEQNLNHDAMYWYRQDPGQGLRLIYYSQIVNDFQKGDIAEGYSVSREKKESFPLTVTSAQKNPTAFYLCASRRDRASGGHPSTDTQYFGPGTRLTVL.

In this sample, this clone turned up a few times. The CDR3: CASSPSVGELFF. The CDR3 DNA sequence: TGTGCCAGCAGTCCCTCCGTGGGGGAGCTGTTTTTT. The rearrangement uses TRBV27 and TRBJ2-2; D not certain. Germline V gene sequence: CDR1 MNHEY, CDR2 SMNVEV (reference sequence). The CDR3 sequence is 12 residues long. Trimming took off 5 bases at V and 8 bases at J, with 9 bases between the two ends.

The count of this clone is one. The chain carries TRBV19 and TRBJ2-3; 11 nucleotides agree with TRBD2. The CDR3 is 15 amino acids. With V trimmed by 5 bases and J by 3 bases, 4 bases remained unmatched. CDR1 LNHDA and CDR2 SQIVND come from the germline V gene (reference sequence). CDR3 in DNA: TGTGCCAGTAGTGCACTAGCGGGAGTAACAGATACGCAGTATTTT. This encodes CASSALAGVTDTQYF.

The chain carries TRBV28 and TRBJ1-5, with TRBD1 matching over 9 bases. Germline V gene data show CDR1 as MDHEN and CDR2 as SYDVKM. The V gene end was trimmed by 4 bases and the J gene end by 7 bases; junction bases not matched to a gene: 5. CDR3 size: 14 residues. The CDR3 region has the DNA TGTGCCAGCAGTTCGACAGGGGGAGGGCAGCCCCAGCATTTT. It yields the protein CASSSTGGGQPQHF.

The V call is TRBV11-3, the J call TRBJ2-1; D remains unclear. The germline V and J ends were trimmed by 3 bases and 5 bases, with 5 bases remaining between them. The CDR3 spans 12 residues. Germline V gives CDR1 SGHNT, CDR2 YENEEA. The CDR3 DNA reads as TGTGCCAGCAGCTTTGAAGACAATGAGCAGTTCTTC. Amino acid sequence: CASSFEDNEQFF.

The J gene is TRBJ2-2, the V gene TRBV19; the D gene is possibly TRBD2 (5 bases). Between the trimmed V and J ends, which lost 3 bases and 7 bases, there was a span of 15 bases. Germline V CDR1 and CDR2: LNHDA, SQIVND (reference sequence). This CDR3 spans 15 amino acids. CDR3 sequence reads: CASSIILPRGGELFF. Here the CDR3 DNA reads TGTGCCAGTAGTATTATTCTACCCCGGGGCGGGGAGCTGTTTTTT.

The gene calls are TRBV28 and TRBJ1-2, with TRBD1 matching over 7 bases. With 11 bases clipped from V and 7 bases from J, the junction kept 7 bases outside the gene matches. Germline CDR1 and CDR2: MDHEN and SYDVKM. The CDR3 totals 11 residues. DNA for the CDR3: TGTGCCGCAGGGGGGGCGCGTGGCTACACCTTC. Protein product: CAAGGARGYTF.

In this sample, this clone turned up once. The J gene is TRBJ1-1, the V gene TRBV20-1; no reliable D call. Germline-derived CDR1 and CDR2 are DFQATT and SNEGSKA (reference sequence). V was clipped by 4 bases and J by 3 bases, with 6 bases between them. This CDR3 region has 11 residues. CDR3 bases: TGCAGTGCTAACCGTTACACTGAAGCTTTCTTT. Translation: CSANRYTEAFF.

The CDR3: CASSYSTLQGNRDQPQHF. CDR3 nucleotide sequence: TGTGCCAGCAGTTACTCGACCCTTCAGGGGAATCGTGATCAGCCCCAGCATTTT. The chain combines TRBV6-2 or TRBV6-3 with TRBJ1-5; maybe TRBD1 (6 bases). The CDR3 totals 18 residues. Germline assignment: CDR1 MNHEY and CDR2 SVGEGT. V was shortened by 0 bases and J by 5 bases, with 20 bases between the two germline ends.

This clone was seen a single time. The genes are TRBV7-2 and TRBJ2-5; no firm D call. CDR3 length equals 14 residues. Germline loops: CDR1 SGHTA, CDR2 FQGNSA. With 5 bases removed from V and 3 bases from J, the gap between germline ends came to 13 bases. The CDR3, as DNA: TGTGCCAGCAGCCCCTTCAAGGGTGAAGAGACCCAGTACTTC. Translating it yields CASSPFKGEETQYF.

The V and J genes are TRBV28 and TRBJ1-4, with a possible D match to TRBD1 (5 bases). Germline CDR1 is MDHEN and CDR2 is SYDVKM. The CDR3 runs 14 residues. The ends were cut back, 3 bases at V and 7 bases at J, with 12 bases in the middle. CDR3 sequence: CASSFQGGSEKLFF. For the CDR3, the DNA is TGTGCCAGCAGTTTTCAGGGTGGCAGTGAAAAACTGTTTTTT.

V and J are TRBV27 and TRBJ2-2, with D perhaps TRBD2 (6 bases). Germline-derived CDR1 and CDR2 are MNHEY and SMNVEV (reference sequence). Trimming took off 6 bases at V and 10 bases at J, with 15 bases between the two ends. This CDR3 spans 13 amino acids. The CDR3, as DNA: TGTGCCAGCAGGTACAGTGGGCGGGAGGAGCTGTTTTTT. Its translation: CASRYSGREELFF.

This sequence joins TRBV10-2 and TRBJ1-4, with 7 bases that match TRBD1. Per germline, CDR1 WSHSY and CDR2 SAAADI. V lost 6 bases to trimming and J lost 7 bases; unmatched junction nucleotides: 11. The CDR3 loop spans 15 amino acids. CDR3 in amino acids: CASRLTGTAIEKLFF. In nucleotides, the CDR3 is TGCGCCAGCAGGTTAACCGGGACAGCCATTGAAAAACTGTTTTTT.